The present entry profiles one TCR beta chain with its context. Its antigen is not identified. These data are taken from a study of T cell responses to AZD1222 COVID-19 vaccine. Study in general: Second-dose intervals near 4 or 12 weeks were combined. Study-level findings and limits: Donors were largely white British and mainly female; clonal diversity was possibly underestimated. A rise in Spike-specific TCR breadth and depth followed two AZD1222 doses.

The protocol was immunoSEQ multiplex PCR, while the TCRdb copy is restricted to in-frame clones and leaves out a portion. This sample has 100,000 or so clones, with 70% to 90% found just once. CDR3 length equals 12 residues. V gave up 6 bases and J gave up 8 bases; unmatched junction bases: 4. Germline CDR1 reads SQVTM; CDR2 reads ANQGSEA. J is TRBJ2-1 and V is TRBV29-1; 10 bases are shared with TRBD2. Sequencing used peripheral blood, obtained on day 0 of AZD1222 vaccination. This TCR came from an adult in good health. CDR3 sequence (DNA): TGCAGCGTAACTAGCGGGGTCTATGAGCAGTTCTTC. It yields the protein CSVTSGVYEQFF.